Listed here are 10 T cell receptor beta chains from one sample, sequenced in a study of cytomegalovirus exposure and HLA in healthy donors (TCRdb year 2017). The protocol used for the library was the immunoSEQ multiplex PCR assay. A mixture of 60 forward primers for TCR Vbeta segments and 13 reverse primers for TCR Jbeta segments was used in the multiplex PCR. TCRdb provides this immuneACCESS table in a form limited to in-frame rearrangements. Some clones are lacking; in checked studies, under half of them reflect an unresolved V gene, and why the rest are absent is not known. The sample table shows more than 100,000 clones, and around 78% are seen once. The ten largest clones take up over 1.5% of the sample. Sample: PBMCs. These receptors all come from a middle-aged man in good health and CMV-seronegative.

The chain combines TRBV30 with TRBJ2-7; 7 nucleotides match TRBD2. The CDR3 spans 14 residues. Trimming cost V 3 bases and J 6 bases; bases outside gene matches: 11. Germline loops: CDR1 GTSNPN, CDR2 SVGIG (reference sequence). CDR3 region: CAWSLGLEGREQYF. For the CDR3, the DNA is TGTGCCTGGAGCCTAGGACTAGAAGGGCGCGAGCAGTACTTC.

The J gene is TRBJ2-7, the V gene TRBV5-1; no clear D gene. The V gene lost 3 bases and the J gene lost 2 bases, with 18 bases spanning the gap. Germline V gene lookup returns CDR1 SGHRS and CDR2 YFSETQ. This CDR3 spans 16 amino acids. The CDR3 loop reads CASSSSSSSQTYEQYF. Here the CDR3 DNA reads TGCGCCAGCAGCTCTTCCAGTAGCTCACAAACCTACGAGCAGTACTTC.

CDR3 region: CASSAGGSNQPQHF. The CDR3 DNA reads TGTGCCAGCAGCGCGGGTGGTAGCAATCAGCCCCAGCATTTT. The chain links TRBV28 to TRBJ1-5; D unresolved. CDR3 length: 14 residues. V was clipped by 6 bases and J by 0 bases, with 9 bases between them. Looked up from germline, CDR1 is MDHEN and CDR2 is SYDVKM.

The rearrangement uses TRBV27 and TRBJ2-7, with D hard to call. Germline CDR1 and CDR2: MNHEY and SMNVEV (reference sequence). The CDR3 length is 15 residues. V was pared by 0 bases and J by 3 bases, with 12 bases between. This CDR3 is CASSLSRDWLYEQYF. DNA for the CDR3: TGTGCCAGCAGTTTATCGAGAGACTGGCTCTACGAGCAGTACTTC.

DNA of the CDR3: TGCGCCAGCAGCATAGCCTTGGAGAACACTGAAGCTTTCTTT. It codes for CASSIALENTEAFF. The chain is built from TRBV5-1 and TRBJ1-1; D unclear. In germline, CDR1 is SGHRS, CDR2 YFSETQ. V lost 4 bases, J lost 1 base, and 11 bases lay in between. This CDR3 spans 14 amino acids. The variable domain in full, with the rest retrieved from reference TRBV5-1 and TRBJ1-1, is KAGVTQTPRYLIKTRGQQVTLSCSPISGHRSVSWYQQTPGQGLQFLFEYFSETQRNKGNFPGRFSGRQFSNSRSEMNVSTLELGDSALYLCASSIALENTEAFFGQGTRLTVV.

CDR3 sequence reads: CAISEPAGNKETQYF. The CDR3 DNA follows: TGTGCCATCAGTGAACCAGCGGGAAACAAAGAGACCCAGTACTTC. The chain recombines TRBV10-3 with TRBJ2-5; 7 positions agree with TRBD2. CDR1 and CDR2 from the germline V gene are ENHRY and SYGVKD. The CDR3 has 15 residues. V trimming: 3 bases; J trimming: 3 bases; junction bases outside the gene matches: 7.

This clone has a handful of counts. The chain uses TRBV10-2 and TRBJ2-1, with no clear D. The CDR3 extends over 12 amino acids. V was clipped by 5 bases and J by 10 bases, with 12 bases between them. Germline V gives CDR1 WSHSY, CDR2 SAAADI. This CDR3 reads CASSQTYQEQFF. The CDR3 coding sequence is TGCGCCAGCAGTCAGACATACCAGGAGCAGTTCTTC.

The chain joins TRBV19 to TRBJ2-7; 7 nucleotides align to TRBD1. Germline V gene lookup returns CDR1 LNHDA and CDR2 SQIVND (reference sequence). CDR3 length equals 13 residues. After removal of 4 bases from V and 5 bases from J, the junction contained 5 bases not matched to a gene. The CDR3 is CASSTDREDEQYF. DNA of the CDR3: TGTGCCAGTAGTACCGACAGGGAAGACGAGCAGTACTTC.

Here the CDR3 DNA reads TGTGCCAGCAGCTATGCAGGGCTGAACACTGAAGCTTTCTTT. This codes for CASSYAGLNTEAFF. J is TRBJ1-1 and V is TRBV7-2; possibly TRBD1 for D (5 bases). CDR3 length: 14 residues. Trimming removed 4 bases at V and 0 bases at J, with 9 bases between. Germline CDR1 reads SGHTA; CDR2 reads FQGNSA.

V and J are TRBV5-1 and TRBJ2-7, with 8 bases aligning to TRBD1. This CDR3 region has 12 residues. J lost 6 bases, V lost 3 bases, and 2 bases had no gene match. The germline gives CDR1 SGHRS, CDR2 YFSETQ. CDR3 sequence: CASSSTGGEQYF. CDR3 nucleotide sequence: TGCGCCAGCAGCTCCACAGGGGGCGAGCAGTACTTC.